Each of the 29 T cell receptor beta chains below was sequenced from the same sample in a study of shared clonotypes between healthy human individuals. Generated by immunoSEQ multiplex PCR, the TCRdb table keeps only in-frame clones and is missing some. The sample gives under 850,000 clones, around 77% of which show up once; approximately 1.8% is in the top ten. Sequencing was performed on memory CD4+ T cells sorted from blood. Described subset: CD45RA-negative fraction. These receptors all stem from a woman aged 25-40 years in good health.

This clone appeared a few times. The chain is built from TRBV5-4 and TRBJ2-2; 8 bases agree with TRBD1. CDR1 SGHNT and CDR2 YYREEE come from the germline V gene (reference sequence). Germline trimming cut 7 bases from V and 4 bases from J; bases unmatched to any gene: 6. The CDR3 spans 14 residues. The CDR3, as DNA: TGTGCCAGCCGCCAGGGGGCAGTCACCGGGGAGCTGTTTTTT. It is translated as CASRQGAVTGELFF.

J is TRBJ1-3 and V is TRBV9; D not certain. V lost 0 bases, J lost 4 bases, and 5 bases lay in between. Per germline, CDR1 SGDLS and CDR2 YYNGEE. CDR3 size: 13 residues. The CDR3 nucleotides are TGTGCCAGCAGCGTAGGTGACGGAAACACCATATATTTT. Translated, it gives CASSVGDGNTIYF.

The chain combines TRBV9 with TRBJ2-5, with D perhaps TRBD1 (6 bases). The CDR3 runs 15 residues. The germline gives CDR1 SGDLS, CDR2 YYNGEE. The ends were cut back, 0 bases at V and 5 bases at J, with 14 bases in the middle. DNA for the CDR3: TGTGCCAGCAGCGTAGTAGCAGGGGTTGGGGAGACCCAGTACTTC. Amino acid sequence: CASSVVAGVGETQYF.

V usage is TRBV18 and J usage is TRBJ2-3; D may correspond to TRBD1 or TRBD2 (5 bases each). The CDR3 has 15 amino acids. With 3 bases removed from V and 4 bases from J, the gap between germline ends came to 14 bases. Germline V gene data show CDR1 as KGHSH and CDR2 as LQKENI. Here the CDR3 reads CASSPAGTWADTQYF. CDR3 DNA: TGTGCCAGCTCACCTGCAGGGACCTGGGCAGATACGCAGTATTTT.

The gene calls are TRBV28 and TRBJ2-3; TRBD1 or TRBD2 may be the D gene (6 bases each). Trimming left V 5 bases short and J 2 bases short, with 23 bases between. Germline values: CDR1 MDHEN, CDR2 SYDVKM. This CDR3 spans 18 amino acids. The CDR3 region is CASSPLGGMGTSTDTQYF. CDR3 coding DNA: TGTGCCAGCAGTCCCCTAGGGGGGATGGGGACCTCCACAGATACGCAGTATTTT.

The chain has TRBV14 and TRBJ2-1; D is perhaps TRBD1 or TRBD2 (5 bases each). The CDR3 contains 12 residues. Looked up from germline, CDR1 is SGHDN and CDR2 is FVKESK. The ends were cut back, 4 bases at V and 12 bases at J, with 13 bases in the middle. The CDR3 loop is CASSPSGRVQFF. The CDR3 DNA is TGTGCCAGCAGCCCTTCAGGGCGGGTGCAGTTCTTC.

This clone has just a few counts. The chain combines TRBV4-2 with TRBJ1-3, with TRBD1 as a possible D gene (6 bases). V was clipped by 4 bases and J by 2 bases, with 18 bases between them. The CDR3 runs 17 residues. Germline CDR1 is LGHNA and CDR2 is YNFKEQ. The CDR3 DNA reads as TGTGCCAGCAGCCCAGCCGGGACACCATCCGCTGGAAACACCATATATTTT. This translates into CASSPAGTPSAGNTIYF.

This clone occurred once. The chain recombines TRBV6-1 with TRBJ2-7, with 9 bases aligning to TRBD1. The CDR3 covers 14 residues. Germline trimming cut 6 bases from V and 2 bases from J; bases unmatched to any gene: 5. Germline loops: CDR1 MNHNS, CDR2 SASEGT. The CDR3 is CASRPDRGTYEQYF. The CDR3 DNA sequence: TGTGCCAGCAGGCCGGACAGGGGAACCTACGAGCAGTACTTC.

This chain links TRBV2 with TRBJ1-2, with 7 bases identical to TRBD1. CDR3 size: 14 residues. Germline loops: CDR1 SNHLY, CDR2 FYNNEI. J gave up 4 bases and V 4 bases, and 6 bases lay outside the gene matches. CDR3 sequence (DNA): TGTGCCAGCAGTGCGAACAGGGACAGCTATGGCTACACCTTC. Its translation: CASSANRDSYGYTF. The complete variable domain, with remaining parts taken from reference TRBV2 and TRBJ1-2, reads EPEVTQTPSHQVTQMGQEVILRCVPISNHLYFYWYRQILGQKVEFLVSFYNNEISEKSEIFDDQFSVERPDGSNFTLKIRSTKLEDSAMYFCASSANRDSYGYTFGSGTRLTVV.

The chain uses TRBV28 and TRBJ2-4, with a tentative D call TRBD1 (6 bases). The germline V gene has CDR1 MDHEN and CDR2 SYDVKM. V gave up 6 bases and J gave up 0 bases, with 12 bases separating them. This CDR3 comprises 15 residues. For the CDR3, the DNA is TGTGCCAGCAGGGGGGCAGGGCTAGCCAAAAACATTCAGTACTTC. Translated: CASRGAGLAKNIQYF.

The chain combines TRBV9 with TRBJ2-3, with D possibly TRBD1 on 6 matching bases. The V gene lost 4 bases and the J gene lost 0 bases, with 15 bases spanning the gap. The CDR3 runs 16 residues. The germline gives CDR1 SGDLS, CDR2 YYNGEE. Written as DNA, the CDR3 is TGTGCCAGCAGCTCAATCCGGACAGTTAGCACAGATACGCAGTATTTT. This gives the protein CASSSIRTVSTDTQYF.

Notes on this clone: Other DNA sequences in the same sample also yield this CDR3. The rearrangement links TRBV19 to TRBJ2-7; D perhaps matches TRBD1 (6 bases). Trimming left V 4 bases short and J 1 base short, with 14 bases between. Germline V gives CDR1 LNHDA, CDR2 SQIVND (reference sequence). This CDR3 spans 15 amino acids. The CDR3 region is CASSNQGTGSYEQYF. In nucleotides, the CDR3 is TGTGCCAGTAGTAATCAGGGGACCGGATCCTACGAGCAGTACTTC.

This clone was detected only a few times. V gene TRBV29-1 combines with J gene TRBJ2-6; D might be TRBD1 (5 bases). Trimming stripped 6 bases from V and 3 bases from J, with 12 bases between. This CDR3 region has 14 residues. Germline-derived CDR1 and CDR2 are SQVTM and ANQGSEA. CDR3: CSVVDTGGANVLTF. The CDR3 DNA sequence: TGCAGCGTCGTCGACACAGGTGGGGCCAACGTCCTGACTTTC.

Regarding this clone: This CDR3 is also generated by other DNA sequences in the sample. This sequence joins TRBV7-7 and TRBJ2-2; D unresolved. The germline V gene encodes CDR1 SSHAT and CDR2 FNYEAQ (reference sequence). V lost 5 bases and J 5 bases, leaving 6 bases between the germline ends. This CDR3 comprises 12 residues. CDR3 nucleotide sequence: TGTGCCAGCAGCCCCCTGACCGGGGAGCTGTTTTTT. Translation: CASSPLTGELFF. Full variable domain (outside the CDR3, taken from reference TRBV7-7 and TRBJ2-2): GAGVSQSPRYKVTKRGQDVTLRCDPISSHATLYWYQQALGQGPEFLTYFNYEAQPDKSGLPSDRFSAERPEGSISTLTIQRTEQRDSAMYRCASSPLTGELFFGEGSRLTVL.

About this clone: The sample has other DNA sequences that encode this CDR3 too. The V call is TRBV6-4, the J call TRBJ2-1; TRBD1 aligns across 7 bases. This CDR3 spans 14 amino acids. The germline CDR1 and CDR2 sequences are MRHNA and SNTAGT. J gave up 6 bases and V 3 bases, and 5 bases lay outside the gene matches. The CDR3: CASSEGAGGNEQFF. CDR3 bases: TGTGCCAGCAGTGAAGGGGCAGGGGGCAATGAGCAGTTCTTC.

This chain joins TRBV4-1 and TRBJ2-1, with D possibly matching TRBD2 (7 bases). CDR1 is MGHRA, CDR2 YSYEKL, per germline. This CDR3 contains 17 residues. Trimming took 4 bases from V and 14 from J, leaving 30 bases between them. This chain's CDR3 is CASSPSARGGAKRVEFF. CDR3 sequence (DNA): TGCGCCAGCAGCCCCAGCGCCAGGGGAGGGGCTAAGCGGGTTGAGTTCTTC.

To note about this clone: Other DNA sequences in this sample translate to the same CDR3. The chain links TRBV5-1 to TRBJ2-1; 12 bases match TRBD2. The V segment lost 4 bases and the J segment 4 bases; nucleotides outside the gene matches: 3. Germline V gene sequence: CDR1 SGHRS, CDR2 YFSETQ. The CDR3 has 15 amino acids. The CDR3 DNA sequence: TGCGCCAGCAGCGCGACTAGCGGGAGTTACAATGAGCAGTTCTTC. This gives the protein CASSATSGSYNEQFF. Looking up the rest from reference TRBV5-1 and TRBJ2-1 gives the full variable domain: KAGVTQTPRYLIKTRGQQVTLSCSPISGHRSVSWYQQTPGQGLQFLFEYFSETQRNKGNFPGRFSGRQFSNSRSEMNVSTLELGDSALYLCASSATSGSYNEQFFGPGTRLTVL.

V is TRBV6-6 and J is TRBJ2-1; D not certain. There are 11 residues in the CDR3. The germline V and J ends were trimmed by 6 bases and 9 bases, with 9 bases remaining between them. Germline V gene sequence: CDR1 MNHNY, CDR2 SVGAGI (reference sequence). In nucleotides, the CDR3 is TGTGCCAGCAGCCCGAGCTCTGAGCAGTTCTTC. Translating gives CASSPSSEQFF.

CDR3 DNA: TGTGCCACCACAGATCCTCTTTCCGTGACAGGGGGCGGCGAGCAGTACTTC. Protein: CATTDPLSVTGGGEQYF. This chain connects TRBV28 to TRBJ2-7, with 10 bases fitting TRBD1. J gave up 6 bases and V 10 bases, and 21 bases lay outside the gene matches. Germline V CDR1 and CDR2: MDHEN, SYDVKM. The CDR3 consists of 17 residues.

The chain employs TRBV10-3 and TRBJ1-2; D uncertain. In germline, CDR1 is ENHRY, CDR2 SYGVKD. V was pared by 3 bases and J by 6 bases, with 11 bases between. The CDR3 sequence is 13 residues long. CDR3 loop: CAISDDKRNGYTF. CDR3 nucleotide sequence: TGTGCCATCAGTGATGATAAGAGGAATGGCTACACCTTC.

The CDR3 DNA sequence: TGTGCCAGTAGTCCGCCGGGAGCTCCGCAGTCACCCCTCCACTTT. Amino acids: CASSPPGAPQSPLHF. V and J are TRBV19 and TRBJ1-6; D call uncertain. CDR1 LNHDA and CDR2 SQIVND come from the germline V gene (reference sequence). The V and J ends lost 5 bases and 10 bases respectively, with 18 bases between them. This CDR3 region has 15 residues.

This sequence joins TRBV30 and TRBJ1-2, with D tentatively TRBD1 (6 bases). CDR3 length: 15 amino acids. V shed 5 bases and J shed 2 bases, with 18 bases lying between them. Germline V gene sequence: CDR1 GTSNPN, CDR2 SVGIG (reference sequence). The DNA of the CDR3 is TGTGCCTGGGCTAGGGTGGGGGCGTTGAACTATGGCTACACCTTC. Residues: CAWARVGALNYGYTF.

This chain uses TRBV28 with TRBJ2-1; 7 bases match TRBD2. The ends lost 2 bases at V and 4 bases at J; junction bases unmatched: 5. The germline gives CDR1 MDHEN, CDR2 SYDVKM. The CDR3 has 15 residues. The CDR3 region is CASSLPSSGYNEQFF. Written as DNA, the CDR3 is TGTGCCAGCAGTTTACCGTCTAGCGGTTACAATGAGCAGTTCTTC.

The chain couples TRBV5-1 to TRBJ1-4; possible D gene TRBD1, 5 bases. CDR3 length equals 16 residues. CDR1 is SGHRS, CDR2 YFSETQ, per germline. V was clipped by 3 bases and J by 8 bases, with 20 bases between them. DNA for the CDR3: TGCGCCAGCAGCTCGAACGCAGCGGACATCGACGAAAAACTGTTTTTT. Its protein is CASSSNAADIDEKLFF. The full variable domain, with the rest looked up from reference TRBV5-1 and TRBJ1-4, is KAGVTQTPRYLIKTRGQQVTLSCSPISGHRSVSWYQQTPGQGLQFLFEYFSETQRNKGNFPGRFSGRQFSNSRSEMNVSTLELGDSALYLCASSSNAADIDEKLFFGSGTQLSVL.

The rearrangement uses TRBV5-4 and TRBJ1-5; TRBD1 is a possible D gene (5 bases). The CDR3 extends over 15 amino acids. V was clipped by 0 bases and J by 0 bases, with 7 bases between them. The germline V gene has CDR1 SGHNT and CDR2 YYREEE (reference sequence). CDR3 region: CASSLGGHSNQPQHF. Here the CDR3 DNA reads TGTGCCAGCAGCTTGGGTGGACATAGCAATCAGCCCCAGCATTTT.

The chain employs TRBV7-8 and TRBJ1-1, with no clear D. The CDR3 runs to 13 residues. With 5 bases removed from V and 4 bases from J, the gap between germline ends came to 11 bases. Looked up from germline, CDR1 is SGHVS and CDR2 is FQNEAQ. The CDR3 region is CASSPREATEAFF. As DNA, the CDR3 is TGTGCCAGCAGCCCGAGGGAGGCCACTGAAGCTTTCTTT. The full variable domain, completed using reference TRBV7-8 and TRBJ1-1, is GAGVSQSPRYKVAKRGQDVALRCDPISGHVSLFWYQQALGQGPEFLTYFQNEAQLDKSGLPSDRFFAERPEGSVSTLKIQRTQQEDSAVYLCASSPREATEAFFGQGTRLTVV.

There are many counts of this clone. The chain recombines TRBV5-5 with TRBJ2-7; D may be TRBD2 (5 bases). The germline V gene encodes CDR1 SGHKS and CDR2 YYEKEE (reference sequence). The CDR3 has 15 amino acids. With 4 bases removed from V and 3 bases from J, the gap between germline ends came to 17 bases. The CDR3 sequence: CASSRRPEAGYEQYF. The CDR3 DNA reads TGTGCCAGCAGCCGCAGACCGGAGGCGGGCTACGAGCAGTACTTC.

The rearrangement links TRBV7-9 to TRBJ1-1; D is possibly TRBD1 (6 bases). The V end was cut by 5 bases, the J end by 2 bases, with 15 bases between. Germline V gene lookup returns CDR1 SEHNR and CDR2 FQNEAQ (reference sequence). The CDR3 loop spans 15 amino acids. The DNA of the CDR3 is TGTGCCAGCAGCGAACGACAGGCAATAAACACTGAAGCTTTCTTT. It is translated as CASSERQAINTEAFF.

The genes are TRBV9 and TRBJ1-4; TRBD1 matches 11 bases. The germline V gene encodes CDR1 SGDLS and CDR2 YYNGEE. Trimming removed 4 bases from V and 7 bases from J; junction bases left unmatched: 12. This CDR3 has 17 amino acids. CDR3 sequence: CASSPGQGAGLGEKLFF. CDR3 coding DNA: TGTGCCAGCAGCCCAGGACAGGGGGCGGGCTTAGGTGAAAAACTGTTTTTT.